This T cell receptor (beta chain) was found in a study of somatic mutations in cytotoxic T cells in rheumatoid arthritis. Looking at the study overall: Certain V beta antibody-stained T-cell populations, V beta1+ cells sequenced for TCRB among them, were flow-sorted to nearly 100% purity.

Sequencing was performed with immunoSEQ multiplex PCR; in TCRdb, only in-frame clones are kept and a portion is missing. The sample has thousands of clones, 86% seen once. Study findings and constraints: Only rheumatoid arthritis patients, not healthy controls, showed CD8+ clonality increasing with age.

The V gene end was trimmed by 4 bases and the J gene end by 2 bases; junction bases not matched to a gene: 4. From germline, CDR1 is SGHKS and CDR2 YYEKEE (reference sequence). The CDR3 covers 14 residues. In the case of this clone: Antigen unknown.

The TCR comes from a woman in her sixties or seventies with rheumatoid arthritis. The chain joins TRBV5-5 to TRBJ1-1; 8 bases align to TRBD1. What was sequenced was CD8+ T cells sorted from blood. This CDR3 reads CASSPGQANTEAFF. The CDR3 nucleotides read TGTGCCAGCAGCCCGGGACAGGCCAACACTGAAGCTTTCTTT. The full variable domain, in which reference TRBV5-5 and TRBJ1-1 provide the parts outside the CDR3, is DAGVTQSPTHLIKTRGQQVTLRCSPISGHKSVSWYQQVLGQGPQFIFQYYEKEERGRGNFPDRFSARQFPNYSSELNVNALLLGDSALYLCASSPGQANTEAFFGQGTRLTVV.